This TCR beta chain was documented in a study of graft-versus-host responses after intestinal transplantation. Looking at the study overall: Recipients underwent multivisceral, liver-intestinal, or isolated intestinal transplants. Following induction with anti-thymocyte globulin, all recipients were given tacrolimus and steroids for around three years.

Note on this clone: As yet, its antigen is unknown.

V shed 1 base, J shed 2 bases, and the junction held 7 bases outside the gene matches. The CDR3 is 16 amino acids. Germline CDR1 reads LGHNA; CDR2 reads YSLEER. Sequencing used immunoSEQ multiplex PCR; TCRdb keeps in-frame clones, though not all of them. The data contain tens of thousands of clones, 91% of them singletons. Study observations and caveats: Allograft clonal ratios (graft-versus-host to host-versus-graft) were high in patients who had graft-donor T cell macrochimerism. GvH clones were found in recipient marrow; some appeared first in ileum or blood.

The specimen was unstimulated CD4+ T cells sorted from spleen or lymph node cells, collected before intestinal transplant. This sequence originates from a human donor who received an intestinal transplant. The rearrangement links TRBV4-3 to TRBJ2-5, with 7 bases lining up with TRBD2. CDR3 coding DNA: TGCGCCAGCAGCCAAGGCGGGACGGGGGGTCAAGAGACCCAGTACTTC. Translated, it gives CASSQGGTGGQETQYF.